These T cell receptor beta chains were read from a single sample in a study of T cell responses to AZD1222 COVID-19 vaccine. Assay used: immunoSEQ multiplex PCR; TCRdb lists only in-frame clones, some missing. The sample consists of some 130,000 clones, just over 85% of them appearing once. This specimen was peripheral blood, taken on day 0 of MenACWY control vaccination. Receptors were obtained from an adult in good health. The CDR3 runs from the conserved cysteine through the conserved F or W. D genes are given only for firm matches. Rows give clone size only sometimes, using once, few, many, or a class for an expanded clone.

j_gene | abundance | v_gene | d_gene | CDR3aa | CDR3nt
TRBJ1-2 | . | TRBV24-1 | . | CATSGIYGYTF | TGTGCCACCAGTGGTATCTATGGCTACACCTTC
TRBJ1-2 | . | TRBV6-6 | . | CASSYQGQLGPGYTF | TGTGCCAGCAGTTACCAGGGTCAGTTAGGCCCCGGCTACACCTTC
TRBJ2-1 | . | TRBV27 | . | CASRRRGTRLGDNEQFF | TGTGCCAGCCGAAGGAGGGGAACTAGACTTGGGGACAATGAGCAGTTCTTC
TRBJ1-5 | once | TRBV7-9 | . | CASSLGDQPQHF | TGTGCCAGCAGCTTGGGGGATCAGCCCCAGCATTTT
TRBJ1-1 | . | TRBV12-3/TRBV12-4 | . | CASSTRLDTEAFF | TGTGCCAGCAGTACCCGACTGGACACTGAAGCTTTCTTT
TRBJ2-7 | . | TRBV19 | . | CASSRGATYEQYF | TGTGCCAGTAGTCGGGGCGCAACCTACGAGCAGTACTTC
TRBJ2-3 | . | TRBV5-1 | TRBD2 | CASSGGASGSGADTQYF | TGCGCCAGCAGCGGGGGGGCTAGCGGGAGTGGTGCAGATACGCAGTATTTT
TRBJ2-7 | . | TRBV7-9 | TRBD1 | CASSFRDRSHEQYF | TGTGCCAGCAGCTTCAGGGACAGGTCCCACGAGCAGTACTTC
TRBJ1-4 | few | TRBV30 | TRBD1 | CAWGTGNEKLFF | TGTGCCTGGGGGACAGGGAACGAAAAACTGTTTTTT
TRBJ1-5 | . | TRBV24-1 | TRBD1 | CATSDTGQGNQPQHF | TGTGCCACCAGTGACACCGGACAGGGTAATCAGCCCCAGCATTTT
TRBJ2-5 | . | TRBV19 | . | CASSFLGVTETQYF | TGTGCCAGTAGTTTTTTGGGTGTCACAGAGACCCAGTACTTC